The 18 T cell receptor beta chains reported below all come from one sample, sequenced in a study of identical twins. TCRdb ran MiXCR on the 5' RACE reads and lists one entry per CDR3 protein. The sample lists over 600,000 distinct CDR3 sequences; about 20% were seen once. This same sample was also taken into another study, of T cells expressing NK-cell markers.

Sequenced sample: PBMCs. Source of these receptors: a woman aged 18-29 years in good health.

This clonotype turned up a few times. One end of the junction fails to match germline, which may point to a read error. CDR3 residues: CSVEDGYNYGYTF. CDR3 in DNA: TGCAGCGTAGAAGACGGTTACAACTATGGCTACACCTTC. The chain combines TRBV29-1 with TRBJ1-2; D remains ambiguous. Germline CDR1 is SQVTM and CDR2 is ANQGSEA. This CDR3 is 13 amino acids long.

Only a few counts were recorded for this clonotype. V usage is TRBV6-5 and J usage is TRBJ2-1; D perhaps matches TRBD2 (5 bases). The germline V gene has CDR1 MNHEY and CDR2 SVGAGI. Trimming cost V 1 base and J 5 bases, with 15 bases left between them. The CDR3 sequence is 16 residues long. The CDR3 DNA follows: TGTGCCAGCAGTTACTACGCCCACGGACTTAACAATGAGCAGTTCTTC. Protein product: CASSYYAHGLNNEQFF.

The chain links TRBV20-1 to TRBJ2-6; D call uncertain. V was pared by 1 base and J by 0 bases, with 7 bases between. The CDR3 covers 15 residues. CDR1 is DFQATT, CDR2 SNEGSKA, per germline (reference sequence). CDR3 coding DNA: TGCAGTGCTAGAGTCCGCGGCTCTGGGGCCAACGTCCTGACTTTC. It specifies CSARVRGSGANVLTF.

This clonotype appeared a few times. The V call is TRBV20-1, the J call TRBJ2-7; 11 bases agree with TRBD2. CDR3 length equals 15 residues. V gave up 4 bases and J gave up 2 bases; unmatched junction bases: 7. Germline-derived CDR1 and CDR2 are DFQATT and SNEGSKA (reference sequence). The CDR3 DNA reads TGCAGTGCTACCCGTGCTAGCGGGGGGACCTACGAGCAGTACTTC. Its translation: CSATRASGGTYEQYF.

This clonotype was found a few times. This chain connects TRBV7-2 to TRBJ2-7; D is ambiguous. Germline lookup yields CDR1 SGHTA and CDR2 FQGNSA. This CDR3 has 14 residues. The germline V and J ends were trimmed by 5 bases and 7 bases, with 18 bases remaining between them. CDR3 sequence reads: CASSPVIHIIEQYF. In nucleotides, the CDR3 is TGTGCCAGCAGCCCCGTCATCCACATTATAGAGCAGTACTTC.

The J gene is TRBJ2-3, the V gene TRBV20-1, with TRBD2 matching over 9 bases. Trimming at V came to 0 bases and at J to 5 bases, leaving 9 bases not matched to a gene. This CDR3 region has 16 residues. Germline CDR1 is DFQATT and CDR2 is SNEGSKA (reference sequence). CDR3 protein: CSARDTVAGARDTQYF. The DNA of the CDR3 is TGCAGTGCTAGAGATACGGTAGCGGGAGCGAGAGATACGCAGTATTTT.

This clonotype was picked up a small number of times. This chain's CDR3 is CASSPGLARQETQYF. The CDR3 coding sequence is TGCGCCAGCAGCCCGGGACTAGCGAGACAAGAGACCCAGTACTTC. V usage is TRBV5-1 and J usage is TRBJ2-5; 10 bases are shared with TRBD2. The CDR3 sequence is 15 residues long. Germline trimming cut 4 bases from V and 2 bases from J; bases unmatched to any gene: 5. Germline assignment: CDR1 SGHRS and CDR2 YFSETQ.

The sample holds many counts of this clonotype. The chain employs TRBV29-1 and TRBJ2-7; the D gene is possibly TRBD1 (5 bases). V was clipped by 4 bases and J by 5 bases, with 15 bases between them. This CDR3 has 13 residues. Per germline, CDR1 SQVTM and CDR2 ANQGSEA. This CDR3 is CSVVRGEFDEQYF. In nucleotides, the CDR3 is TGCAGCGTTGTAAGGGGTGAGTTCGACGAGCAGTACTTC.

The chain carries TRBV10-3 and TRBJ2-1; 7 nucleotides agree with TRBD1. The CDR3 runs 14 residues. Germline V gene sequence: CDR1 ENHRY, CDR2 SYGVKD. With 5 bases clipped from V and 7 bases from J, the junction kept 8 bases outside the gene matches. CDR3 nucleotides: TGTGCCATCAGTACCGGGACAGCATCGAATGAGCAGTTCTTC. Protein: CAISTGTASNEQFF.

Here the CDR3 reads CASRHSSGANVLTF. Here the CDR3 DNA reads TGTGCCAGCAGACACAGCTCTGGGGCCAACGTCCTGACTTTC. The J gene is TRBJ2-6, the V gene TRBV6-1; D uncertain. Trimming shortened V by 6 bases and J by 0 bases, and 6 bases separated the two germline ends. The CDR3 totals 14 residues. CDR1 and CDR2 from the germline V gene are MNHNS and SASEGT.

The rearrangement joins TRBV4-2 to TRBJ1-2, with D possibly TRBD1 on 5 matching bases. The CDR3 is made up of 13 amino acids. Germline V gives CDR1 LGHNA, CDR2 YNFKEQ. Trimming took 4 bases from V and 8 from J, leaving 14 bases between them. The chain's CDR3 is CASSLGTVEGYTF. For the CDR3, the DNA is TGTGCCAGCAGCCTCGGGACTGTGGAGGGCTACACCTTC.

This chain uses TRBV25-1 with TRBJ2-5, with a possible D match to TRBD2 (6 bases). V lost 6 bases and J 5 bases, leaving 16 bases between the germline ends. The V gene's germline CDR1 is MGHDK and CDR2 SYGVNS. The CDR3 is made up of 14 amino acids. For the CDR3, the DNA is TGTGCCAGCAGCGGTGCGGGGCCCTGGGAGACCCAGTACTTC. Amino acids: CASSGAGPWETQYF. The full variable domain, its missing parts supplied by reference TRBV25-1 and TRBJ2-5, is EADIYQTPRYLVIGTGKKITLECSQTMGHDKMYWYQQDPGMELHLIHYSYGVNSTEKGDLSSESTVSRIRTEHFPLTLESARPSHTSQYLCASSGAGPWETQYFGPGTRLLVL.

This clonotype was picked up many times. This chain connects TRBV7-2 to TRBJ2-3; D is undetermined. Trimming took 2 bases from V and 0 from J, leaving 12 bases between them. The CDR3 runs to 16 residues. CDR1 is SGHTA, CDR2 FQGNSA, per germline. Here the CDR3 reads CASSLFDISSTDTQYF. CDR3 sequence (DNA): TGTGCCAGCAGCTTATTTGACATATCTAGCACAGATACGCAGTATTTT.

This clonotype was counted between two and nine times. The chain is built from TRBV20-1 and TRBJ1-5; 8 positions agree with TRBD1. This CDR3 comprises 13 residues. Trimming at V came to 7 bases and at J to 1 base, leaving 3 bases not matched to a gene. CDR1 is DFQATT and CDR2 is SNEGSKA in the germline V gene (reference sequence). The CDR3 is CSVTGDSNQPQHF. The CDR3 nucleotides read TGCAGTGTGACAGGGGACAGCAATCAGCCCCAGCATTTT.

V usage is TRBV4-2 and J usage is TRBJ2-5, with 13 positions matching TRBD2. V trimming: 6 bases; J trimming: 0 bases; junction bases outside the gene matches: 7. This CDR3 comprises 17 residues. CDR1 is LGHNA, CDR2 YNFKEQ, per germline. CDR3 residues: CASSPGLAGDYQETQYF. CDR3 in DNA: TGTGCCAGCAGTCCTGGACTAGCGGGGGACTACCAAGAGACCCAGTACTTC.

This clonotype was counted a few times. The chain links TRBV5-5 to TRBJ2-3; possible D gene TRBD1, 5 bases. Deletions cut 2 bases from V and 4 bases from J, with 8 bases between. Germline CDR1 SGHKS, CDR2 YYEKEE (reference sequence). This CDR3 has 13 residues. The CDR3 region is CASSFARADTQYF. The CDR3 region has the DNA TGTGCCAGCAGCTTTGCCAGGGCAGATACGCAGTATTTT.

This chain links TRBV20-1 with TRBJ2-7; 7 bases agree with TRBD2. After removal of 7 bases from V and 3 bases from J, the junction contained 12 bases not matched to a gene. Germline V gene lookup returns CDR1 DFQATT and CDR2 SNEGSKA (reference sequence). The CDR3 spans 14 residues. CDR3 DNA sequence: TGCAGTGGGTCCTCGCGGGAGCTATTCTACGAGCAGTACTTC. This sequence encodes CSGSSRELFYEQYF.

This clonotype appeared a few times. The chain recombines TRBV14 with TRBJ2-7; possibly TRBD1 for D (6 bases). This CDR3 comprises 13 residues. The V end lost 0 bases, the J end lost 6 bases, and 9 bases lay between the germline ends. Germline V gene lookup returns CDR1 SGHDN and CDR2 FVKESK. The CDR3 DNA reads TGTGCCAGCAGCCAAGATCTGGGGGCCGAGCAGTACTTC. This encodes CASSQDLGAEQYF.